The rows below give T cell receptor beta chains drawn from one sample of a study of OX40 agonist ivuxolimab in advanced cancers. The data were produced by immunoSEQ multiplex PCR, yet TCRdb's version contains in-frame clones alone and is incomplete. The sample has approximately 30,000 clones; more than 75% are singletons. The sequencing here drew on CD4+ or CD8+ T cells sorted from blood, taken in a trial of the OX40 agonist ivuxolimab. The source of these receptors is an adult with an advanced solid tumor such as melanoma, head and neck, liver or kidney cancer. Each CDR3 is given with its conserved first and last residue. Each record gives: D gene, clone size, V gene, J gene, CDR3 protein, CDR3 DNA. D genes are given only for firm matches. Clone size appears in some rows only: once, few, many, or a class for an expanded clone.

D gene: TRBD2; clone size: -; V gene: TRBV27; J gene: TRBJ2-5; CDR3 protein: CASSLLGTSGGWETQYF; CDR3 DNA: TGTGCCAGCAGTTTGCTCGGGACTAGCGGGGGTTGGGAGACCCAGTACTTC
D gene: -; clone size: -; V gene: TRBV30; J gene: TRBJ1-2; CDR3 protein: CAWRVLSSRGYGYTF; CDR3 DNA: TGTGCCTGGAGAGTTTTGTCGAGCCGGGGATATGGCTACACCTTC
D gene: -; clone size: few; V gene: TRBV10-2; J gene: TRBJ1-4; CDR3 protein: CASRENEKLFF; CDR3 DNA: TGCGCCAGCAGAGAGAATGAAAAACTGTTTTTT
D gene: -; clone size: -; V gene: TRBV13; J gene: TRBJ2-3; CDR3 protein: CASSLEDNIHTQYF; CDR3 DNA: TGTGCCAGCAGCCTAGAGGACAATATACATACGCAGTATTTT
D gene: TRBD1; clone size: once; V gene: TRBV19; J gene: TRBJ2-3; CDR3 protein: CATDRGGLDTQYF; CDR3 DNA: TGTGCCACCGACAGGGGGGGCTTGGATACGCAGTATTTT
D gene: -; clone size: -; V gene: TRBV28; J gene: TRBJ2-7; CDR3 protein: CASSLSRAVPDEQYF; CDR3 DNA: TGTGCCAGCAGTTTATCCAGAGCCGTCCCCGACGAGCAGTACTTC
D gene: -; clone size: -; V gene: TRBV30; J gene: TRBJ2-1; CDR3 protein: CAWSVQGNEQFF; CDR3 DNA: TGTGCCTGGAGTGTTCAGGGTAATGAGCAGTTCTTC
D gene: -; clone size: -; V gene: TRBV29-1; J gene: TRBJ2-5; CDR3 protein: CSVDDDRLGETQYF; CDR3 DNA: TGCAGCGTTGATGATGACAGGTTGGGAGAGACCCAGTACTTC
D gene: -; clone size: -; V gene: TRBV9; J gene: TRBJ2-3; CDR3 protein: CASSVASGWSADTQYF; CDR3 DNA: TGTGCCAGCAGCGTAGCATCGGGGTGGAGTGCAGATACGCAGTATTTT
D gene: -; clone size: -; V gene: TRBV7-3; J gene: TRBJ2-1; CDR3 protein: CASTPGSSYNEQFF; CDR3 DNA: TGTGCCAGCACCCCGGGTAGCTCCTACAATGAGCAGTTCTTC
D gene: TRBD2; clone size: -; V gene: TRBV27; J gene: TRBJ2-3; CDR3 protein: CASSLLPHRTSGGPDTQYF; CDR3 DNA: TGTGCCAGCAGTTTATTACCCCACCGGACTAGCGGGGGGCCAGATACGCAGTATTTT
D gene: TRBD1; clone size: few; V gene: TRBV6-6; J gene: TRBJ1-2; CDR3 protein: CASSPTRGPYGYTF; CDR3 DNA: TGTGCCAGCAGTCCCACCAGGGGGCCCTATGGCTACACCTTC
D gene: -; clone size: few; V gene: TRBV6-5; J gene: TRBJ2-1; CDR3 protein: CASSYAGWGEQFF; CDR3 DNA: TGTGCCAGCAGTTACGCCGGATGGGGTGAGCAGTTCTTC
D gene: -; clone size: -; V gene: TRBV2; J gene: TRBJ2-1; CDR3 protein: CASRRDRGGLAGYNEQFF; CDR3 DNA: TGTGCCAGCAGACGGGACAGGGGGGGACTAGCGGGCTACAATGAACAGTTCTTC
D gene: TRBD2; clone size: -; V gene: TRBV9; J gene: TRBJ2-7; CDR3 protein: CASSPSSGISYEQYF; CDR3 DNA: TGTGCCAGCAGTCCTAGTAGCGGGATCTCCTACGAGCAGTACTTC